This entry describes one TCR beta chain. As yet, its antigen is unknown. With 1 base removed from V and 2 bases from J, the gap between germline ends came to 6 bases. Germline CDR1 reads SGHAT; CDR2 reads FQDESV (reference sequence). The CDR3 covers 13 residues. Repertoires were generated with immunoSEQ multiplex PCR, while TCRdb's copy carries only in-frame clones and drops some. The sample includes around 95,000 clones, approximately 91% of them seen just once. The sample belongs to a study of OX40 agonist ivuxolimab in advanced cancers. The study's findings and limits: CD8+ T cells showed, on average, more clonal expansion than CD4+ cells.

The sample was CD4+ or CD8+ T cells sorted from blood, taken in a trial of the OX40 agonist ivuxolimab. The origin of this receptor is an adult with an advanced solid tumor such as melanoma, head and neck, liver or kidney cancer. The gene calls are TRBV11-1 and TRBJ2-7, with D uncertain. As DNA, the CDR3 is TGTGCCAGCAGCTTAGAGAGGACCTACGAGCAGTACTTC. It translates to CASSLERTYEQYF. The full variable domain, in which reference TRBV11-1 and TRBJ2-7 provide the parts outside the CDR3, is EAEVAQSPRYKITEKSQAVAFWCDPISGHATLYWYRQILGQGPELLVQFQDESVVDDSQLPKDRFSAERLKGVDSTLKIQPAELGDSAMYLCASSLERTYEQYFGPGTRLTVT.